Included here is one T cell receptor (beta chain) sequence, with context. The antigen is not known. This entry is derived from a study of T cell responses to AZD1222 COVID-19 vaccine. Study-wide points: Reports say nearly half of spike-specific TCRs go after unmutated variant regions. At study baseline, merely roughly 6 AZD1222 recipients were seropositive. It was only after the peak T cell response that any repertoires were sampled. Spike-spanning, vaccine-associated CD4 TCRs were dominant at 160-218 and 743-854.

Germline CDR1 is KGHSH and CDR2 is LQKENI. V was trimmed by 6 bases and J by 5 bases, leaving 14 bases between them. The CDR3 covers 15 residues. Sequenced by immunoSEQ multiplex PCR; TCRdb stores in-frame clones only, minus some. The table lists about 78,000 clones, 88% of them singletons. This TCR was recovered from an adult in good health. The input for sequencing was peripheral blood, taken on day 0 of MenACWY control vaccination. J is TRBJ1-6 and V is TRBV18; D ambiguous. CDR3 nucleotides: TGTGCCAGCTCCCCCCTGACGGGTAATAATTCACCCCTCCACTTT. Its translation is CASSPLTGNNSPLHF.